One TCR beta chain is described in this entry. This specimen belongs to a study of blood T cell repertoires in COVID-19. Study-level information: Samples of COVID-19 (acute and convalescent) were obtained from the United States, Italy and Spain.

In the original workflow: Researchers report that nucleated cell counts were estimated from reference gene primer amplification. Profiled with immunoSEQ multiplex PCR; TCRdb holds only in-frame clones, not every one. V and J calls and clone size are those listed in that table; D and trimming were worked out from the DNA. The sample includes roughly 270,000 clones, 88% of them seen just once. Between the trimmed V and J ends, which lost 8 bases and 5 bases, there was a span of 15 bases. The CDR3 spans 13 residues. Per the germline V gene, CDR1 is LNHDA and CDR2 is SQIVND (reference sequence). Input material: peripheral blood. This sequence joins TRBV19 and TRBJ1-2, with a weak D call TRBD1 (6 bases). This clonotype originated in a man aged 18-30 years with active or convalescent COVID-19. The CDR3 region has the DNA TGTGCCAGTGACACCGGGACATTTTATGGCTACACCTTC. Translated: CASDTGTFYGYTF.